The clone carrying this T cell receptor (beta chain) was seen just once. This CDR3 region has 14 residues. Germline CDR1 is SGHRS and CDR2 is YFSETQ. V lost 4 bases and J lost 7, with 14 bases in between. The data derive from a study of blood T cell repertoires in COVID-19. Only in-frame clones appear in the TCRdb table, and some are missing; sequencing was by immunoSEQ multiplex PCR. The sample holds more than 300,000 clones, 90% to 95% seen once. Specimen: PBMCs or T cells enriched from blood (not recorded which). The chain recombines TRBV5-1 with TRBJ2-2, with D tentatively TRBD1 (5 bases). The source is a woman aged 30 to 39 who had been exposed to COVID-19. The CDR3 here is CASSPIGAGGELFF. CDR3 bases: TGCGCCAGCAGCCCGATAGGGGCAGGCGGGGAGCTGTTTTTT.